This TCR beta chain emerged from a study of T cell responses to AZD1222 COVID-19 vaccine (dated by TCRdb to 2020 to 2023). Background for the entire study: A total of over 230 trial participants underwent TCR sequencing, of whom 200 to 220 had received two doses of AZD1222 and 26 had received two doses of the MenACWY control vaccine. Trial participants were enrolled by age into 18-55, 56-69 and 70-plus year subgroups, with about 150, 28 and 57 TCR-sequenced participants respectively.

The CDR3 regions of human TCRbeta chains were subjected to immunosequencing. The authors processed their data as follows. TCRs in the repertoires were matched against a reference library of SARS-CoV-2-specific TCRs that had been generated with the MIRA antigen-specificity platform. Breadth was defined as the fraction of unique TCRs that were SARS-CoV-2-associated. Depth was defined as the fraction of total T cells that were SARS-CoV-2-associated. Using the MIRA data, each spike-specific TCR was mapped to the spike region that the TCR reacts to and placed in a CD4 or CD8 class. Log10-transformed breadth and depth values were compared by one-way ANOVA with Sidak's multiple comparisons tests. TCRdb holds this immuneACCESS table with in-frame rearrangements only. Some clones are missing; in checked studies, unresolved V genes explain under half, and the rest has no known cause. V and J calls and clone size follow that table, whereas D and trimming were derived from the DNA. The sample table holds 200,000 or so clones, of which approximately 93% were seen once. The ten largest account for roughly 0.99% of the sample.

On this clone: Which antigen it targets is not known. No quality values exist for individual bases; no much larger clone is one base distant.

Reading from cysteine to phenylalanine, the CDR3 counts 13 amino acids. Of the read, only the CDR3 DNA is kept; its 39 bases are in frame from base 1. The germline V gene sets CDR1 to ENHRY and CDR2 to SYGVKD. Between the V and J ends, shortened by 10 bases and 6 bases respectively, the junction contains 18 bases. The paper's findings and limits, for the study overall: Epitopes outside the regions mutated in the B.1.351 and B.1.1.7 variants were reportedly recognized by nearly half of the unique spike-specific TCRs. Participants were mostly white British and included more females than males, and it was suggested by the authors that clonal diversity may have been underestimated. Conclusions about previously exposed vaccinees were limited because only 5 or 6 AZD1222 recipients were SARS-CoV-2 seropositive at baseline. Because no day 14 peak-response samples were available, the repertoires could be characterized only after the peak T cell response. In the small 56-69-year group, the increase in depth fell short of significance, most likely because of low power. After two AZD1222 doses, spike-specific TCR breadth and depth were significantly higher than at day 0 and than in MenACWY recipients. CD4 TCRs associated with the vaccine covered the entire spike protein, and the dominant responses were in regions 160-218 and 743-854.

The sample's time point label, decoded: about 28 days (+/-7) after the second vaccine dose. AZD1222 recipients given second doses at about 4 weeks or at about 12 weeks were pooled, since spike-specific TCR depth and breadth were not found to differ between the two schedules. The vaccinee samples were drawn from two UK trials, COV001 and COV002, one of which was a single-blind randomized controlled phase 2/3 trial testing AZD1222 (ChAdOx1 nCoV-19) in healthy adults. For TCRbeta chain sequencing, PBMC samples were collected from trial participants at day 0 and at day 28 after the second dose. The chain is made from TRBV10-3 and TRBJ1-2, with an unclear D gene assignment. This sequence was found in an adult who received the AZD1222 COVID-19 vaccine. The material was peripheral blood, obtained 28 days after the second AZD1222 dose. The CDR3 protein is CATKDPSTNGYTF. The nucleotides are TGTGCCACAAAAGATCCCAGCACTAATGGCTACACCTTC.